The 30 T cell receptor beta chains below all came from one sample that was sequenced in a study of blood T cells in healthy people across ages. Combining a sample-barcoded 5' primer with a J-beta primer mix, a second PCR ran for roughly 7 to 12 cycles. Via MiXCR, TCRdb re-called the 5' RACE reads, giving one row per CDR3 protein. The repertoire consists of hundreds of thousands of distinct CDR3 sequences, with around 24% occurring once and the leading ten covering approximately 10%. This sample also appeared in a second study, on T cells of mothers and their children.

Sequencing was carried out using blood. The receptor set was obtained from a boy between 10 and 17 years old in good health.

This chain connects TRBV29-1 to TRBJ2-3, with TRBD1 matching over 9 bases. The V and J ends lost 6 bases and 2 bases, in that order; junction bases with no gene match: 9. This CDR3 has 15 residues. Germline assignment: CDR1 SQVTM and CDR2 ANQGSEA. DNA for the CDR3: TGCAGCGTAAGGGGACAGGGACGCGACACAGATACGCAGTATTTT. Translation gives CSVRGQGRDTDTQYF.

This clonotype was detected only a few times. The chain carries TRBV28 and TRBJ1-4; possible D gene TRBD1, 6 bases. The V end was cut by 3 bases, the J end by 8 bases, with 16 bases between. The germline CDR1 and CDR2 sequences are MDHEN and SYDVKM. There are 15 residues in the CDR3. The DNA for the CDR3 is TGTGCCAGCAGTTTCTTTCGGGGGGCGAGGGAAAAACTGTTTTTT. This translates into CASSFFRGAREKLFF.

This chain joins TRBV4-2 and TRBJ2-5; perhaps D is TRBD1 or TRBD2 (5 bases each). This CDR3 is built from 15 residues. The germline CDR1 and CDR2 sequences are LGHNA and YNFKEQ. Trimming cost V 3 bases and J 0 bases, with 11 bases left between them. The CDR3 DNA sequence: TGTGCCAGCAGCCAGTCTGAGGGGTACCAAGAGACCCAGTACTTC. As protein: CASSQSEGYQETQYF.

This clonotype was seen at least ten times. The chain links TRBV7-2 to TRBJ2-7; possible D gene TRBD1, 5 bases. This CDR3 spans 14 amino acids. Deletions cut 2 bases from V and 0 bases from J, with 8 bases between. Germline V gene data show CDR1 as SGHTA and CDR2 as FQGNSA. The CDR3 DNA sequence: TGTGCCAGCAGCTTAAGGGGCATCTCCTACGAGCAGTACTTC. It encodes CASSLRGISYEQYF.

This clonotype was observed a few times. The CDR3 is CASSYLMRPDTQYF. As DNA, the CDR3 is TGTGCCAGCAGTTACCTAATGCGGCCAGATACGCAGTATTTT. The chain links TRBV6-5 to TRBJ2-3; D remains unclear. Trimming shortened V by 2 bases and J by 4 bases, and 10 bases separated the two germline ends. In germline, CDR1 is MNHEY, CDR2 SVGAGI. The CDR3 loop spans 14 amino acids.

This sequence joins TRBV28 and TRBJ2-1, with D uncertain. This CDR3 contains 12 residues. Per germline, CDR1 MDHEN and CDR2 SYDVKM. Trimming took off 5 bases at V and 5 bases at J, with 7 bases between the two ends. CDR3 protein: CASSPPHNEQFF. The CDR3 DNA follows: TGTGCCAGCAGTCCCCCCCACAATGAGCAGTTCTTC.

This sequence joins TRBV27 and TRBJ2-1, with 8 nucleotides matching TRBD2. J lost 2 bases, V lost 4 bases, and 7 bases had no gene match. Per germline, CDR1 MNHEY and CDR2 SMNVEV (reference sequence). CDR3 length: 16 residues. The CDR3 is CASSSPGSGTYNEQFF. The CDR3 nucleotides are TGTGCCAGCAGTTCCCCGGGTAGCGGGACCTACAATGAGCAGTTCTTC.

The chain links TRBV7-2 to TRBJ1-2, with a tentative D call TRBD1 (6 bases). Germline CDR1 reads SGHTA; CDR2 reads FQGNSA. V lost 5 bases to trimming and J lost 4 bases, with 17 bases between them. This CDR3 has 15 residues. As DNA, the CDR3 is TGTGCCAGCAGCCACGATCGGGGGACATTCTATGGCTACACCTTC. It specifies CASSHDRGTFYGYTF.

This clonotype was seen more than once but under ten times. V is TRBV20-1 and J is TRBJ1-2; TRBD1 agrees at 7 bases. The length of the CDR3 is 16 residues. Looked up from germline, CDR1 is DFQATT and CDR2 is SNEGSKA (reference sequence). After removal of 6 bases from V and 0 bases from J, the junction contained 13 bases not matched to a gene. CDR3 residues: CSATTGFIYPNYGYTF. DNA of the CDR3: TGCAGTGCAACGACAGGGTTCATTTACCCTAACTATGGCTACACCTTC.

This chain links TRBV4-3 with TRBJ2-7, with 8 bases identical to TRBD2. CDR3 length: 13 residues. CDR1 and CDR2 from the germline V gene are LGHNA and YSLEER. Germline trimming cut 0 bases from V and 12 bases from J; bases unmatched to any gene: 7. The CDR3, as DNA: TGCGCCAGCAGCCAAGAAAGTAGCGGGGTTCGGTACTTC. It codes for CASSQESSGVRYF.

In this sample, this clonotype turned up a few times. A read error may produce the germline difference seen at one junction end. The chain carries TRBV15 and TRBJ1-4; 7 bases agree with TRBD1. This CDR3 is 15 amino acids long. Germline CDR1 and CDR2: LNHNV and YYDKDF (reference sequence). The CDR3, as DNA: TGTGCCACCAGCAGAGTTGGGACAGCTAATAAAAAACTGTTTTTT. Protein: CATSRVGTANKKLFF.

This clonotype was seen a handful of times. Here the CDR3 reads CASSDQGDNSPLHF. The CDR3 bases are TGTGCCAGCAGTGACCAAGGGGATAATTCACCCCTCCACTTT. The gene calls are TRBV6-1 and TRBJ1-6, with D maybe TRBD1 (5 bases). Germline V gene sequence: CDR1 MNHNS, CDR2 SASEGT. Trimming pared 3 bases from V and 5 bases from J, leaving 8 bases between. The length of the CDR3 is 14 residues.

The V gene is TRBV3-1, the J gene TRBJ1-5; possible D gene TRBD1, 5 bases. V lost 1 base and J lost 6, with 10 bases in between. The CDR3 spans 14 residues. Germline CDR1 LGHDT, CDR2 YNNKEL (reference sequence). The CDR3 sequence is CASSQAGYSQPQHF. The CDR3, as DNA: TGTGCCAGCAGCCAAGCAGGGTATAGTCAGCCCCAGCATTTT. The complete variable domain, with remaining parts taken from reference TRBV3-1 and TRBJ1-5, reads DTAVSQTPKYLVTQMGNDKSIKCEQNLGHDTMYWYKQDSKKFLKIMFSYNNKELIINETVPNRFSPKSPDKAHLNLHINSLELGDSAVYFCASSQAGYSQPQHFGDGTRLSIL.

This clonotype has only a few counts. The chain joins TRBV6-5 to TRBJ2-3; 13 positions match TRBD2. Germline assignment: CDR1 MNHEY and CDR2 SVGAGI. The CDR3 loop spans 15 amino acids. Germline trimming cut 4 bases from V and 6 bases from J; bases unmatched to any gene: 4. CDR3 DNA sequence: TGTGCCAGCAGTTTGACTAGCGGGAGGATGGATACGCAGTATTTT. Translating it yields CASSLTSGRMDTQYF.

The sample holds a few counts of this clonotype. V usage is TRBV20-1 and J usage is TRBJ1-2; 7 bases map to TRBD1. From germline, CDR1 is DFQATT and CDR2 SNEGSKA (reference sequence). This CDR3 is built from 12 residues. The V segment lost 4 bases and the J segment 3 bases; nucleotides outside the gene matches: 2. The CDR3 is CSATGQDYGYTF. The CDR3 bases are TGCAGTGCTACTGGACAGGACTATGGCTACACCTTC.

The V call is TRBV3-1, the J call TRBJ2-7; D might be TRBD1 (5 bases). The V end was cut by 1 base, the J end by 2 bases, with 12 bases between. Germline assignment: CDR1 LGHDT and CDR2 YNNKEL (reference sequence). The CDR3 is made up of 15 amino acids. The CDR3 DNA reads as TGTGCCAGCAGCCAAGTGGAAGCAGGGCCCTACGAGCAGTACTTC. Protein sequence: CASSQVEAGPYEQYF.

This clonotype was seen more than once but under ten times. V usage is TRBV5-1 and J usage is TRBJ1-1; 7 bases align to TRBD1. From germline, CDR1 is SGHRS and CDR2 YFSETQ. This CDR3 comprises 16 residues. Trimming at V came to 4 bases and at J to 1 base, leaving 10 bases not matched to a gene. The CDR3: CASSGYRDSRNTEAFF. The CDR3 DNA reads TGCGCCAGCAGCGGATACCGGGACAGCCGGAACACTGAAGCTTTCTTT.

This rearrangement joins TRBV7-9 to TRBJ2-7; 11 nucleotides match TRBD1. The germline V gene has CDR1 SEHNR and CDR2 FQNEAQ (reference sequence). This CDR3 has 15 amino acids. After removal of 3 bases from V and 5 bases from J, the junction contained 6 bases not matched to a gene. The CDR3 loop reads CASSLGTGGFNEQYF. For the CDR3, the DNA is TGTGCCAGCAGCTTGGGGACAGGGGGATTCAACGAGCAGTACTTC.

V usage is TRBV6-5 and J usage is TRBJ2-5; D unclear. The CDR3 covers 11 residues. V lost 11 bases to trimming and J lost 7 bases, with 14 bases between them. The germline CDR1 and CDR2 sequences are MNHEY and SVGAGI. The CDR3 bases are TGTGCCCGCAAGCTACCGGGGACCCAGTACTTC. Protein sequence: CARKLPGTQYF.

This clonotype was recorded at least ten times. This chain uses TRBV29-1 with TRBJ2-5; TRBD2 matches at 7 bases. The V segment lost 4 bases and the J segment 0 bases; nucleotides outside the gene matches: 5. Germline loops: CDR1 SQVTM, CDR2 ANQGSEA. The length of the CDR3 is 14 residues. The CDR3 region has the DNA TGCAGCGTTGTCTTGGCGGGGGACCAAGAGACCCAGTACTTC. Amino acids: CSVVLAGDQETQYF.

This clonotype has more than one count but fewer than ten. V usage is TRBV28 and J usage is TRBJ1-1, with D hard to call. The V end was cut by 4 bases, the J end by 2 bases, with 14 bases between. The CDR3 contains 15 residues. Germline V gives CDR1 MDHEN, CDR2 SYDVKM. The CDR3 loop is CASSSDGVGNTEAFF. The CDR3 bases are TGTGCCAGCAGTTCGGACGGGGTGGGCAACACTGAAGCTTTCTTT.

This clonotype turned up a few times. V and J are TRBV19 and TRBJ1-1; D perhaps matches TRBD1 (5 bases). In germline, CDR1 is LNHDA, CDR2 SQIVND (reference sequence). The CDR3 is 15 residues long. Trimming removed 5 bases at V and 0 bases at J, with 13 bases between. CDR3 in amino acids: CASSLNEGMNTEAFF. The CDR3 DNA sequence: TGTGCCAGTAGTCTAAATGAGGGGATGAACACTGAAGCTTTCTTT.

The table lists this clonotype with many counts. Written as DNA, the CDR3 is TGTGCCAGCAGCCCGGGACTAGCGGGGGTTGATACGCAGTATTTT. Translation: CASSPGLAGVDTQYF. This chain links TRBV5-5 with TRBJ2-3, with 14 bases fitting TRBD2. Germline V gives CDR1 SGHKS, CDR2 YYEKEE (reference sequence). The J segment lost 6 bases and the V segment lost 4 bases, leaving 4 bases of the junction unmatched. The CDR3 totals 15 residues.

This clonotype was detected ten times or more. This chain connects TRBV20-1 to TRBJ2-1, with 7 bases lining up with TRBD2. Trimming cost V 6 bases and J 6 bases; bases outside gene matches: 14. Germline CDR1 and CDR2: DFQATT and SNEGSKA (reference sequence). CDR3 length equals 15 residues. The DNA for the CDR3 is TGCAGTGCCCCCCCGGTTTTCAGGACTAGCAATGAGCAGTTCTTC. It is translated as CSAPPVFRTSNEQFF.

The chain couples TRBV20-1 to TRBJ1-5; D call uncertain. The CDR3 is 16 amino acids. Germline assignment: CDR1 DFQATT and CDR2 SNEGSKA (reference sequence). Trimming removed 0 bases at V and 6 bases at J, with 18 bases between. The CDR3: CSAREPTFPTSQPQHF. CDR3 in DNA: TGCAGTGCTAGAGAGCCGACGTTTCCCACGTCTCAGCCCCAGCATTTT.

V gene TRBV5-1 combines with J gene TRBJ2-5, with 7 bases aligning to TRBD1. This CDR3 is built from 14 residues. CDR1 SGHRS and CDR2 YFSETQ come from the germline V gene. Trimming took 3 bases from V and 11 from J; bases not matched to a gene: 13. DNA of the CDR3: TGCGCCAGCAGCTCGGGACAGCCATGGTATGAGCAGTACTTC. As protein: CASSSGQPWYEQYF.

CDR3: CASTPPGQGTYNEQFF. CDR3 coding DNA: TGTGCCAGCACTCCCCCGGGACAGGGGACCTACAATGAGCAGTTCTTC. V gene TRBV2 combines with J gene TRBJ2-1, with TRBD1 identical over 10 bases. The CDR3 sequence is 16 residues long. J was trimmed by 2 bases and V by 7 bases; bases with no gene match: 8. Germline assignment: CDR1 SNHLY and CDR2 FYNNEI.

This clonotype appeared once. This chain joins TRBV12-3 or TRBV12-4 and TRBJ2-1, with D uncertain. The CDR3 totals 15 residues. V lost 3 bases and J 2 bases, leaving 11 bases between the germline ends. CDR3 bases: TGTGCCAGCAGTTTCTATCCCGGTCCCTACAATGAGCAGTTCTTC. It translates to CASSFYPGPYNEQFF.

The sample holds a few counts of this clonotype. Because it lacks the conserved phenylalanine or tryptophan at the end, this CDR3 is likely a read error. The genes are TRBV7-6 and TRBJ1-6, with 9 nucleotides matching TRBD1. V trimming: 1 base; J trimming: 5 bases; junction bases outside the gene matches: 9. This CDR3 region has 18 residues. Per germline, CDR1 SGHVS and CDR2 FNYEAQ. The CDR3: CASSLGRGQGRNNSPLHL. The DNA for the CDR3 is TGTGCCAGCAGCTTAGGGAGAGGACAGGGGAGGAATAATTCACCCCTCCACCTT.

This clonotype has a count of ten or more. This chain links TRBV12-3 or TRBV12-4 with TRBJ2-5; tentatively, D is TRBD2 (5 bases). V was clipped by 1 base and J by 2 bases, with 11 bases between them. This CDR3 region has 15 residues. The CDR3 DNA reads TGTGCCAGCAGTTTAGAAGGCAGCGGACAAGAGACCCAGTACTTC. It specifies CASSLEGSGQETQYF.